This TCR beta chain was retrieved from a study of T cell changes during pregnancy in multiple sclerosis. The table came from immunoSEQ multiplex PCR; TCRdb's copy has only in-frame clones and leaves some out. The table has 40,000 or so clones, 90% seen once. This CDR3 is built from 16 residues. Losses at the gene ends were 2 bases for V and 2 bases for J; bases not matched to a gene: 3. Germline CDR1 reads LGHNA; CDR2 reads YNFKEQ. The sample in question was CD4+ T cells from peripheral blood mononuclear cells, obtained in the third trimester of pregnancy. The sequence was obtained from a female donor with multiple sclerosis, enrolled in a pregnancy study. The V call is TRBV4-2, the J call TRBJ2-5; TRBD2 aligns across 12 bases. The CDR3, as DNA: TGTGCCAGCAGCCAACTAGCGGGAGGGGGTCAAGAGACCCAGTACTTC. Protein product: CASSQLAGGGQETQYF.